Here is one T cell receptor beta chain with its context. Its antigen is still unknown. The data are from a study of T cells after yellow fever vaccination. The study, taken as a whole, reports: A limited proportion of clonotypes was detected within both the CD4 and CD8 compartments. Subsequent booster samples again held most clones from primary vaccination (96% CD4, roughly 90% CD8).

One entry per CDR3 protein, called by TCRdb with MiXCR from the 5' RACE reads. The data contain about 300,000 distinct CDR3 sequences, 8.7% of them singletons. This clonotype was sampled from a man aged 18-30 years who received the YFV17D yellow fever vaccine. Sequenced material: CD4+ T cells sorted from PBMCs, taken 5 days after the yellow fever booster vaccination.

The CDR3 spells CASSLESTGAGWRGYSNQPQHF. For the CDR3, the DNA is TGTGCCAGCTCACTCGAGAGTACAGGGGCTGGGTGGCGCGGATATAGCAATCAGCCCCAGCATTTT. V is TRBV18 and J is TRBJ1-5; 7 bases align to TRBD1. Germline V CDR1 and CDR2: KGHSH, LQKENI. Unmatched junction bases numbered 24, after V lost 4 bases and J lost 0 bases. CDR3 length: 22 amino acids.